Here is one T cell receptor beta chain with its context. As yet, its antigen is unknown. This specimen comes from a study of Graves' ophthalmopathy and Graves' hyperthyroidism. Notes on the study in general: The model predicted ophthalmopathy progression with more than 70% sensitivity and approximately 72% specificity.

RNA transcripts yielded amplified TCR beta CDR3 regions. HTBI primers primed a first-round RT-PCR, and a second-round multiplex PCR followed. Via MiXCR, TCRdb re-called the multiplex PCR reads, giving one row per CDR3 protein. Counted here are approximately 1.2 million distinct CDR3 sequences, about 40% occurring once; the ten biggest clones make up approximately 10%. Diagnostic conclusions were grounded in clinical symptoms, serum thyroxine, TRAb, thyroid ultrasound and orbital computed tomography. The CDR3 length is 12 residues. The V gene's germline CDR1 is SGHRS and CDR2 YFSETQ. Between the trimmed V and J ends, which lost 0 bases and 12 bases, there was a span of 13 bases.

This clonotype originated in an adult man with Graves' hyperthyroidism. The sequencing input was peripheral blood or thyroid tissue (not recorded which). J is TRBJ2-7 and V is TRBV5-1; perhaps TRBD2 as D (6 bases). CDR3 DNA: TGCGCCAGCAGCTTGGCCGGGACTCTTCCGTACTTC. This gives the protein CASSLAGTLPYF.